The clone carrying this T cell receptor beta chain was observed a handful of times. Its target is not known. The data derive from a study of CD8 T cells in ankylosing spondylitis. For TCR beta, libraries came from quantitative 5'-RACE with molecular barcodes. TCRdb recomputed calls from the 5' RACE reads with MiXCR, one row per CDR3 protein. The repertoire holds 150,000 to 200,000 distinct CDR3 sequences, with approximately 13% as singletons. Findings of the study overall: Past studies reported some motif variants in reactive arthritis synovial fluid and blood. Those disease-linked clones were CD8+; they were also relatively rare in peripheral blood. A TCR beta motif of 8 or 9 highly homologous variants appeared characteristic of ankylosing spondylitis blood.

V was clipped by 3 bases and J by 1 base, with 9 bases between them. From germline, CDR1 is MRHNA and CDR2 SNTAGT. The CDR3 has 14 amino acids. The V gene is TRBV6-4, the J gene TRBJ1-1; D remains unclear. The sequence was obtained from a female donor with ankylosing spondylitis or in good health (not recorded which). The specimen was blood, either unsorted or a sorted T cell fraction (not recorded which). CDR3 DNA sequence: TGTGCCAGCAGTGAGGGTGGGGAGAACACTGAAGCTTTCTTT. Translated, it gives CASSEGGENTEAFF.